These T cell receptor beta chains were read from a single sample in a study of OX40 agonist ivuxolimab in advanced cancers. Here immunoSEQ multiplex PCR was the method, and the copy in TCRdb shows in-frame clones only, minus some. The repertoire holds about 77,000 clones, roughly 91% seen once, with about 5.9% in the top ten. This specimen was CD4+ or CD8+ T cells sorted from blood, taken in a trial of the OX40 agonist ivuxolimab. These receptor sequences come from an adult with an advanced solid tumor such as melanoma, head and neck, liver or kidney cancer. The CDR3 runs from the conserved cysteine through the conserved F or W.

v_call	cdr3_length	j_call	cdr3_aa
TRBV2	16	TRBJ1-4	CASSEALYRSNEKLFF
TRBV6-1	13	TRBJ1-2	CASSVGQNSGYTF
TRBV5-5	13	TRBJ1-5	CASSLGDHQPQHF
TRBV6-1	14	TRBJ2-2	CASILSLGAGELFF
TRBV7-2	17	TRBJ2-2	CASSPRGGRANTGELFF
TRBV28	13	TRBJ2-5	CASSGVFMETQYF
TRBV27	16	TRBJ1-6	CASRSGQRTNNSPLHF
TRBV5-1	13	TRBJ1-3	CASSPGGQNTIYF
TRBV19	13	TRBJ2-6	CASSSSGANVLTF
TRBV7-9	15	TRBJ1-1	CASSTGQGLNTEAFF
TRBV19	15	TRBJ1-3	CASSGPLAGGNTIYF
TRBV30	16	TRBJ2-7	CAWSVRKGRGLDEQYF
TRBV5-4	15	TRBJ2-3	CASTLLAGGPDTQYF
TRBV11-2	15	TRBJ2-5	CASSFQGYERETQYF
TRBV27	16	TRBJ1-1	CASRAKQGAVNTEAFF
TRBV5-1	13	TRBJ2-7	CASSLEAGYEQYF
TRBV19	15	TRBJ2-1	CASSPDRAGENEQFF
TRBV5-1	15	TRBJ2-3	CASSRFAGEINTQYF
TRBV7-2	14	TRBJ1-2	CASSFQGGFGGYTF
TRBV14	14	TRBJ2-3	CASSQDGKRDTQYF
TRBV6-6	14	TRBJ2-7	CASRTTSASYEQYF
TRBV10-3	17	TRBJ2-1	CAITPGLAGESGGEQFF
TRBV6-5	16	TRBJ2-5	CASSYRGVRGQETQYF
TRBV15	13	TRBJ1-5	CATSGSGGSPQHF
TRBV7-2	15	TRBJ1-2	CASSSPGTPSYGYTF
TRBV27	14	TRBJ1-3	CASSYRAPGNTIYF
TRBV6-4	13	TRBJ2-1	CASSDRGRGEQFF
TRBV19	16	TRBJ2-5	CASSKPRASGEETQYF
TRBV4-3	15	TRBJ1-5	CASSQDRRVNQPQHF
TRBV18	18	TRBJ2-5	CASSPLVVTGLTSGTQYF
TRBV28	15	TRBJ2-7	CASSTSGTRILQGYF
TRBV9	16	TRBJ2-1	CASSTLSSGGANEQFF
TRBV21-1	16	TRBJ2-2	CASSNKTRIHTGELFF
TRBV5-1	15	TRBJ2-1	CASSLAGLLSNEQFF
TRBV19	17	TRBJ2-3	CASSIVLTSGRGDTQYF
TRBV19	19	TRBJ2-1	CASSIRDSGSPLSYNEQFF
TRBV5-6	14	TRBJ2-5	CASSLRGPGETQYF
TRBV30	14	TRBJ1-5	CAWNTGGGNQPQHF
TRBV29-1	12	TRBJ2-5	CSCGQGKETQYF
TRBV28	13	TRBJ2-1	CASSFSNRNEQFF
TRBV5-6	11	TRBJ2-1	CASSLLGEQFF
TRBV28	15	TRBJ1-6	CASSPRTGGYSPLHF
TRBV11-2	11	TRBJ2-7	CASSHQLEQYF
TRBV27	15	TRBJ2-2	CASSFFRDYPGELFF
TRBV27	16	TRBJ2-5	CASSRHLRGPQETQYF
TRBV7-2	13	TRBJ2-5	CASTKQGGETQYF
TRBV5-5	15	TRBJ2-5	CASSAGPGVQETQYF
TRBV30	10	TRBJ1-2	CAWSPDRILF
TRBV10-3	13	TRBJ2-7	CAISTASSYEQYF
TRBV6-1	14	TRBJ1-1	CASDRTGGRTEAFF
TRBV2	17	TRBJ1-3	CASSARPTRYSGNTIYF
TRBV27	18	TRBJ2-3	CASSSPPGAGRAADTQYF
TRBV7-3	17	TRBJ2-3	CASSLARLGSDADTQYF
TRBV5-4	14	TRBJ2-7	CASSPDGRSYEQYF
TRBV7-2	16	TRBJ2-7	CASSLDVGSSTYEQYF
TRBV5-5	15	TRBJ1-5	CASSGTGGLNQPQHF
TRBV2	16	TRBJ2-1	CASTTRFAVSYNEQFF
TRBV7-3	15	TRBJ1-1	CASIITRVSNTEAFF
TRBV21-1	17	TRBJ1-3	CASSKRWGRHAGNTIYF
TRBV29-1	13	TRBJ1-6	CSVWEGPKSPLHF